One and the same sample provided the 5 T cell receptor beta chains below, sequenced in a study of blood T cell repertoires in COVID-19. Sequencing was performed with immunoSEQ multiplex PCR; in TCRdb, only in-frame clones are kept and a portion is missing. The data hold some 70,000 clones, with under 90% observed a single time. Sequencing was performed on peripheral blood. The receptors stem from a man in his fifties with COVID-19, enrolled during active disease.

This clone came up once. The chain carries TRBV7-6 and TRBJ2-1; 8 nucleotides align to TRBD1. CDR1 and CDR2 from the germline V gene are SGHVS and FNYEAQ. CDR3 length: 15 residues. V shed 5 bases, J shed 7 bases, and the junction held 10 bases outside the gene matches. CDR3: CASSLSDREHNEQFF. DNA for the CDR3: TGTGCCAGCAGCCTATCGGACAGGGAGCATAATGAGCAGTTCTTC.

This clone was counted a single time. The CDR3 protein is CASSGDRTGANVLTF. CDR3 coding DNA: TGTGCCAGCAGTGGGGACAGAACTGGGGCCAACGTCCTGACTTTC. V is TRBV2 and J is TRBJ2-6; TRBD1 matches at 7 bases. The CDR3 sequence is 15 residues long. CDR1 SNHLY and CDR2 FYNNEI come from the germline V gene. V shed 4 bases and J 2 bases; nucleotides not matched to a gene: 2.

The rearrangement links TRBV2 to TRBJ1-6; 7 bases align to TRBD1. Germline V lookup: CDR1 SNHLY, CDR2 FYNNEI. This CDR3 spans 14 amino acids. V dropped 6 bases and J dropped 10; count of bases not matched to a gene: 9. CDR3 sequence: CASRPDRAGSPLHF. DNA for the CDR3: TGTGCCAGCAGACCCGACAGGGCGGGGTCACCCCTCCACTTT.

The gene calls are TRBV7-9 and TRBJ2-7, with TRBD2 matching 10 bases. V lost 1 base and J lost 6; bases outside the gene matches: 9. Germline values: CDR1 SEHNR, CDR2 FQNEAQ (reference sequence). The CDR3 runs to 16 residues. The CDR3 loop is CASSLEVSGGIGEQYF. The CDR3 DNA is TGTGCCAGCAGCTTAGAAGTTAGCGGGGGGATCGGCGAGCAGTACTTC.

The chain uses TRBV5-1 and TRBJ2-7, with a weak D call TRBD2 (5 bases). The CDR3 spans 14 residues. The germline V gene encodes CDR1 SGHRS and CDR2 YFSETQ. With 1 base removed from V and 4 bases from J, the gap between germline ends came to 12 bases. CDR3 protein: CASSLSEGIYEQYF. The DNA for the CDR3 is TGCGCCAGCAGCTTGTCAGAGGGCATATACGAGCAGTACTTC.